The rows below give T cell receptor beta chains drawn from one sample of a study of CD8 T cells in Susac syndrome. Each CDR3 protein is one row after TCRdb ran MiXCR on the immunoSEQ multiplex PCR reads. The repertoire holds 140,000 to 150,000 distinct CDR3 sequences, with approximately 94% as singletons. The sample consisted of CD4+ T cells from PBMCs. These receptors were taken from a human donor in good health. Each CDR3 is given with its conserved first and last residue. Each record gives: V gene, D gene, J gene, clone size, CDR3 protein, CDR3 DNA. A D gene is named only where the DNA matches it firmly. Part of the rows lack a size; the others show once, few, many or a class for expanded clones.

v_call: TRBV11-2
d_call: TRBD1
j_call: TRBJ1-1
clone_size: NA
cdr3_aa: CASTILTGTGGSEAFF
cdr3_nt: TGTGCCAGCACCATCCTCACCGGGACAGGGGGCTCTGAAGCTTTCTTT

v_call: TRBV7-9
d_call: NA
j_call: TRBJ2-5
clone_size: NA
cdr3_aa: CAIRTGTQETQYF
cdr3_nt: TGTGCCATACGAACCGGGACTCAAGAGACCCAGTACTTC

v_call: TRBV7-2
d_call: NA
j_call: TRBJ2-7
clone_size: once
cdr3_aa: CASSFRQTGYEQYF
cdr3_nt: TGTGCCAGCAGCTTTCGGCAGACGGGCTACGAGCAGTACTTC

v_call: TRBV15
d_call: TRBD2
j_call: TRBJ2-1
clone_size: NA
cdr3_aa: CATSGGLAQTYNEQFF
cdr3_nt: TGTGCCACCAGCGGAGGACTAGCGCAAACATACAATGAGCAGTTCTTC

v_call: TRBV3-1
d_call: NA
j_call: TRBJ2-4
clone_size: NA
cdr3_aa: CASSPTKNIQYF
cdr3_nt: TGTGCCAGCAGCCCAACCAAAAACATTCAGTACTTC

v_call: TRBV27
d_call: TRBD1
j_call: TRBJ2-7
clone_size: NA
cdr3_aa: CASSLPIGQGLNEQYF
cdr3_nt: TGTGCCAGCAGTTTACCGATCGGACAGGGTTTGAACGAGCAGTACTTC

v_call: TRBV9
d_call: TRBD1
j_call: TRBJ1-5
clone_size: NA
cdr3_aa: CASSAFAGGAGQPQHF
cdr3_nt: TGTGCCAGCAGCGCTTTCGCAGGGGGCGCGGGTCAGCCCCAGCATTTT

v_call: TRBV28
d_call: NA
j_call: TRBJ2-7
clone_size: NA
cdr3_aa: CASTQSYEQYF
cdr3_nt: TGTGCCAGCACACAGTCCTACGAGCAGTACTTC

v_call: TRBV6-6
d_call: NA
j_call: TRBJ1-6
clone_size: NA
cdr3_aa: CATRPGVLHSPLHF
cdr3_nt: TGTGCCACCCGGCCAGGGGTTCTTCACTCACCCCTCCACTTT

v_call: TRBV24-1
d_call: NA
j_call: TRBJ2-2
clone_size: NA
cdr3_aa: CATSDPGPGELFF
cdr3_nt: TGTGCCACCAGTGACCCAGGGCCCGGGGAGCTGTTTTTT

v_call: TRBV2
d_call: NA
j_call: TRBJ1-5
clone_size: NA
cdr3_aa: CASSGRGRNQPQHF
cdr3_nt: TGTGCCAGCAGTGGCAGGGGTCGCAATCAGCCCCAGCATTTT

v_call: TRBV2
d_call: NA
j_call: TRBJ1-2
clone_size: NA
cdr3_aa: CARGGLELSYGYTF
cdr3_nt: TGTGCCAGAGGAGGGCTGGAGCTCTCCTATGGCTACACCTTC

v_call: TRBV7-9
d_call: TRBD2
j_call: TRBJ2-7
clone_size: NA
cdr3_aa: CASRYGGGSYEQYF
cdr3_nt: TGTGCCAGCAGGTATGGTGGCGGGAGCTACGAGCAGTACTTC

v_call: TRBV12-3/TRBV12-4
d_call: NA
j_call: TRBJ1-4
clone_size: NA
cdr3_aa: CASSVASGEDEKLFF
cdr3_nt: TGTGCCAGCAGCGTAGCCTCCGGGGAGGATGAAAAACTGTTTTTT

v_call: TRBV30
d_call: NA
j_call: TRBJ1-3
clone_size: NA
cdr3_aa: CAWSGLSSGNTIYF
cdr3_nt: TGTGCCTGGAGTGGACTTAGCTCTGGAAACACCATATATTTT

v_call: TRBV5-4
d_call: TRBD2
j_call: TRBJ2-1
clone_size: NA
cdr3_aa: CASSPASGAYNEQFF
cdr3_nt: TGTGCCAGCAGCCCCGCTAGCGGAGCCTACAATGAGCAGTTCTTC

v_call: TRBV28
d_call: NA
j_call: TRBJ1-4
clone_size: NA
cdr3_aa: CASSLLPGSGEKLFF
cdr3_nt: TGTGCCAGCAGTTTATTACCCGGGTCTGGTGAAAAACTGTTTTTT

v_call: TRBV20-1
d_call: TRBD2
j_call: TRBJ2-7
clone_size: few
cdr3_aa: CSARAPLAGHYEQYF
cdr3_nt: TGCAGTGCTAGAGCCCCCCTAGCGGGACACTACGAGCAGTACTTC

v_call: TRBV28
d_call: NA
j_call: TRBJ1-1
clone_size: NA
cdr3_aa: CASSFPSGDTEAFF
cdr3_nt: TGTGCCAGCAGTTTCCCCTCCGGGGATACTGAAGCTTTCTTT

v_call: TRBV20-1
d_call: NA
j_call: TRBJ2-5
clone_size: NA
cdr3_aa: CSARDPRRGETQYF
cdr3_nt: TGCAGTGCTAGAGATCCGCGGCGTGGGGAGACCCAGTACTTC

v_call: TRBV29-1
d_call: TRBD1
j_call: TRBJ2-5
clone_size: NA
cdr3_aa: CSVDSKGAAETQYF
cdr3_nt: TGCAGCGTTGATTCTAAGGGGGCTGCGGAGACCCAGTACTTC

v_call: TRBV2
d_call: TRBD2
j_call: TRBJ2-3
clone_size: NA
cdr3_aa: CASSRLATTDTQYF
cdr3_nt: TGTGCCAGCAGCCGACTAGCCACCACAGATACGCAGTATTTT

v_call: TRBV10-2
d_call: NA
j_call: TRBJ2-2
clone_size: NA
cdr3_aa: CASSYQNTGELFF
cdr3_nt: TGCGCCAGCAGTTACCAGAACACCGGGGAGCTGTTTTTT

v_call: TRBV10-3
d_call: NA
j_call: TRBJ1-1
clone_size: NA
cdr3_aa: CATCDKGNTEAFF
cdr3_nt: TGTGCCACCTGTGACAAGGGAAACACTGAAGCTTTCTTT